One and the same sample provided the 21 T cell receptor beta chains below, sequenced in a study of blood T cells in healthy people across ages. A J-beta primer mix and a sample-barcoded 5' primer were used in a second PCR of about 6 to 12 cycles. TCRdb reprocessed the 5' RACE reads via MiXCR and lists one record per CDR3 protein. The sample lists 590,000 or so distinct CDR3 sequences, about 30% occurring once. Input material: blood. The receptor source for this set is a woman over 75 in good health.

Concerning this clonotype itself: Compared with germline, one end of the junction differs, possibly owing to a read error. V gene TRBV6-2 or TRBV6-3 combines with J gene TRBJ1-1, with D unresolved. CDR3 length equals 13 residues. CDR1 MNHEY and CDR2 SVGEGT come from the germline V gene. CDR3 sequence: CTSSSVPPVDAFF. CDR3 nucleotides: TGTACCAGCAGTTCGGTCCCTCCCGTGGACGCTTTCTTT.

The chain combines TRBV5-1 with TRBJ2-1; D could derive from TRBD1 or TRBD2 (7 bases each). The V end was cut by 4 bases, the J end by 2 bases, with 25 bases between. The germline CDR1 and CDR2 sequences are SGHRS and YFSETQ. The CDR3 runs 19 residues. CDR3 sequence: CASSPQGGATAVAYNEQFF. The CDR3 nucleotides read TGCGCCAGCAGCCCCCAGGGGGGGGCAACAGCTGTGGCCTACAATGAGCAGTTCTTC.

V and J are TRBV20-1 and TRBJ2-3; D not resolved. V shed 0 bases and J shed 9 bases, with 10 bases lying between them. CDR3 length equals 12 residues. Germline loops: CDR1 DFQATT, CDR2 SNEGSKA (reference sequence). For the CDR3, the DNA is TGCAGTGCTAGAGATGATTCCCCCACGCAGTATTTT. Protein sequence: CSARDDSPTQYF.

CDR3 loop: CASTSQSGGNNSPLHF. The CDR3 DNA sequence: TGTGCCAGCACCTCCCAAAGCGGGGGTAATAATTCACCCCTCCACTTT. The rearrangement joins TRBV12-3 or TRBV12-4 to TRBJ1-6, with D perhaps matching TRBD1 (5 bases). V was cut by 7 bases and J by 5 bases, with 18 bases left in between. CDR3 size: 16 residues.

This clonotype showed up just a few times. The chain has TRBV15 and TRBJ1-1, with 8 bases identical to TRBD1. Germline V gene data show CDR1 as LNHNV and CDR2 as YYDKDF (reference sequence). Unmatched junction bases numbered 11, after V lost 3 bases and J lost 8 bases. The CDR3 has 15 amino acids. The DNA for the CDR3 is TGTGCCACCAGCAGGGTTCTTCAGGGGGCGCGGGAAGCTTTCTTT. It codes for CATSRVLQGAREAFF.

The table lists this clonotype with a few counts. The chain employs TRBV5-1 and TRBJ2-3; weak D call: TRBD1 (5 bases). Trimming pared 0 bases from V and 3 bases from J, leaving 14 bases between. CDR3 length: 16 amino acids. Per germline, CDR1 SGHRS and CDR2 YFSETQ. CDR3 protein: CASSLGGQSRTDTQYF. CDR3 bases: TGCGCCAGCAGCTTGGGGGGCCAGTCGAGAACAGATACGCAGTATTTT.

The genes are TRBV9 and TRBJ2-1; possibly TRBD1 for D (6 bases). With the DNA end fitting TRBJ2-7 better, the J assignment may be wrong. The CDR3 runs 14 residues. CDR1 and CDR2 from the germline V gene are SGDLS and YYNGEE. The CDR3 nucleotides read TGTGCCAGCAGCGTAGGGGGCAGGGGCAACGAGCAGTACTTC. This sequence encodes CASSVGGRGNEQYF.

The sample holds many counts of this clonotype. The chain uses TRBV20-1 and TRBJ2-1, with a tentative D call TRBD1 (6 bases). Germline loops: CDR1 DFQATT, CDR2 SNEGSKA (reference sequence). This CDR3 comprises 12 residues. Deletions cut 5 bases from V and 9 bases from J, with 14 bases between. CDR3 bases: TGCAGTGCTTCGCCTACAGGGACTGAGCAGTTCTTC. Amino acid sequence: CSASPTGTEQFF.

At least ten counts were recorded for this clonotype. This chain connects TRBV20-1 to TRBJ2-7; D is possibly TRBD1 (6 bases). This CDR3 has 12 residues. Germline CDR1 is DFQATT and CDR2 is SNEGSKA (reference sequence). Trimming removed 4 bases from V and 2 bases from J, with 9 bases in between. The CDR3 DNA is TGCAGTGCTAAGCAGGGGCCCTACGAGCAGTACTTC. Its protein is CSAKQGPYEQYF.

This clonotype was picked up a small number of times. The chain employs TRBV20-1 and TRBJ1-1; D perhaps matches TRBD1 (6 bases). The germline V gene encodes CDR1 DFQATT and CDR2 SNEGSKA (reference sequence). The V end lost 0 bases, the J end lost 0 bases, and 8 bases lay between the germline ends. The CDR3 spans 14 residues. CDR3 nucleotide sequence: TGCAGTGCTAGAGAACAGGGACTGAACACTGAAGCTTTCTTT. Protein: CSAREQGLNTEAFF.

The sample holds a few counts of this clonotype. This chain uses TRBV2 with TRBJ2-3; 11 positions agree with TRBD2. Germline loops: CDR1 SNHLY, CDR2 FYNNEI. The CDR3 has 16 amino acids. V was clipped by 1 base and J by 2 bases; unmatched bases: 2. CDR3 loop: CASSEVAGGLTDTQYF. DNA of the CDR3: TGTGCCAGCAGTGAAGTAGCGGGGGGGCTCACAGATACGCAGTATTTT.

Regarding this clonotype: This may be a read error, as it is one base from a much larger clone. This chain connects TRBV10-2 to TRBJ2-1; TRBD1 agrees at 10 bases. Germline CDR1 WSHSY, CDR2 SAAADI. The CDR3 has 17 residues. After removal of 4 bases from V and 8 bases from J, the junction contained 14 bases not matched to a gene. CDR3 sequence: CASSGWGRTGGNYEQFF. Here the CDR3 DNA reads TGCGCCAGCAGTGGGTGGGGAAGGACAGGGGGGAACTATGAGCAGTTCTTC.

In its sample, this clonotype was seen many times. The CDR3 DNA follows: TGTGCCAGCAGCTTAGAACAGGGATATGGCTACACCTTC. This codes for CASSLEQGYGYTF. The J gene is TRBJ1-2, the V gene TRBV5-6, with D possibly being TRBD1 (6 bases). Trimming shortened V by 2 bases and J by 5 bases, and 10 bases separated the two germline ends. This CDR3 is built from 13 residues. Germline lookup yields CDR1 SGHDT and CDR2 YYEEEE.

This clonotype was seen a handful of times. The chain joins TRBV30 to TRBJ2-3, with a weak D call TRBD2 (6 bases). Deletions cut 1 base from V and 4 bases from J, with 12 bases between. This CDR3 contains 14 residues. CDR1 GTSNPN and CDR2 SVGIG come from the germline V gene (reference sequence). CDR3 sequence reads: CAWSAYASADTQYF. The CDR3 nucleotides read TGTGCCTGGAGTGCGTACGCTAGCGCAGATACGCAGTATTTT.

J is TRBJ2-2 and V is TRBV15; D is ambiguous. V gave up 0 bases and J gave up 8 bases, with 16 bases separating them. This CDR3 comprises 16 residues. Germline V gene lookup returns CDR1 LNHNV and CDR2 YYDKDF (reference sequence). The CDR3 nucleotides are TGTGCCACCAGCAGAGATCGCGGCCCCCGGTCGGGGGAGCTGTTTTTT. Translating it yields CATSRDRGPRSGELFF. The full variable domain, in which reference TRBV15 and TRBJ2-2 provide the parts outside the CDR3, is DAMVIQNPRYQVTQFGKPVTLSCSQTLNHNVMYWYQQKSSQAPKLLFHYYDKDFNNEADTPDNFQSRRPNTSFCFLDIRSPGLGDTAMYLCATSRDRGPRSGELFFGEGSRLTVL.

This clonotype showed up just a few times. The rearrangement uses TRBV13 and TRBJ2-5; TRBD2 matches 9 bases. Germline V gene sequence: CDR1 PRHDT, CDR2 FYEKMQ (reference sequence). Trimming cost V 0 bases and J 2 bases; bases outside gene matches: 7. This CDR3 has 17 residues. The CDR3 region has the DNA TGTGCCAGCAGCTTAGGGGTAGCGGGGGACGGTCAAGAGACCCAGTACTTC. This translates into CASSLGVAGDGQETQYF.

This clonotype turned up a few times. The J gene is TRBJ1-5, the V gene TRBV6-1; D unclear. Looked up from germline, CDR1 is MNHNS and CDR2 is SASEGT. The CDR3 sequence is 16 residues long. The ends were cut back, 0 bases at V and 6 bases at J, with 15 bases in the middle. The CDR3: CASSEALLTTGQPQHF. The CDR3, as DNA: TGTGCCAGCAGTGAAGCGCTTCTGACTACCGGTCAGCCCCAGCATTTT.

The chain carries TRBV5-6 and TRBJ2-4, with a possible D match to TRBD1 (5 bases). Per the germline V gene, CDR1 is SGHDT and CDR2 is YYEEEE. Trimming shortened V by 3 bases and J by 8 bases, and 15 bases separated the two germline ends. The CDR3 has 14 residues. CDR3 in amino acids: CASSWRTTEHIQYF. In nucleotides, the CDR3 is TGTGCCAGCAGCTGGCGGACAACAGAGCACATTCAGTACTTC.

With regard to this clonotype: This may come from a read error, since a much larger clone is one base off. The CDR3: CSASRGRGPTDTQYF. In DNA form, the CDR3 reads TGCAGTGCTAGTAGGGGGAGGGGACCCACAGATACGCAGTATTTT. This sequence joins TRBV20-1 and TRBJ2-3; D might be TRBD2 (7 bases). V was trimmed by 3 bases and J by 2 bases, leaving 15 bases between them. The CDR3 sequence is 15 residues long. From germline, CDR1 is DFQATT and CDR2 SNEGSKA (reference sequence).

The sample holds many counts of this clonotype. The chain employs TRBV14 and TRBJ2-3; TRBD1 might be the D (5 bases). The germline gives CDR1 SGHDN, CDR2 FVKESK. This CDR3 spans 13 amino acids. V lost 1 base and J lost 4, with 6 bases in between. As DNA, the CDR3 is TGTGCCAGCAGCCAAGTGGGGCCAGATACGCAGTATTTT. Translation gives CASSQVGPDTQYF.

This clonotype was seen a handful of times. The chain recombines TRBV11-2 with TRBJ2-7; perhaps TRBD2 as D (5 bases). Trimming shortened V by 5 bases and J by 4 bases, and 9 bases separated the two germline ends. The CDR3 extends over 12 amino acids. The germline CDR1 and CDR2 sequences are SGHAT and FQNNGV. Here the CDR3 DNA reads TGTGCCAGCAGCCGATGGACTTACGAGCAGTACTTC. It codes for CASSRWTYEQYF. Full variable domain (missing parts from reference TRBV11-2 and TRBJ2-7): EAGVAQSPRYKIIEKRQSVAFWCNPISGHATLYWYQQILGQGPKLLIQFQNNGVVDDSQLPKDRFSAERLKGVDSTLKIQPAKLEDSAVYLCASSRWTYEQYFGPGTRLTVT.